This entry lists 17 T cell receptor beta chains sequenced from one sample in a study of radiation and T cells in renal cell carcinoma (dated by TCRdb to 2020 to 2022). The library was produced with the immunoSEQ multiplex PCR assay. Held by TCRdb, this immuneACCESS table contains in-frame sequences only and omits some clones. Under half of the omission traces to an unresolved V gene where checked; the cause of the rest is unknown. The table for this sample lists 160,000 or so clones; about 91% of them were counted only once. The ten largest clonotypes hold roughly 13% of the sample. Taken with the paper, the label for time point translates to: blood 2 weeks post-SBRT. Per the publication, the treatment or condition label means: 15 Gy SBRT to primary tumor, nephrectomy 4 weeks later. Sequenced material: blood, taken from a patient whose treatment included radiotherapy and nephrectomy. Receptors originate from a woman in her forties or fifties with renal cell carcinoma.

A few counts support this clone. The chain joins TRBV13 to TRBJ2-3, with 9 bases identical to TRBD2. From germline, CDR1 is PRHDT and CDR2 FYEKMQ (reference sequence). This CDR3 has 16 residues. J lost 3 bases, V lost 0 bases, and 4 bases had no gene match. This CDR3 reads CASSLGTSGRTDTQYF. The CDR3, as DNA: TGTGCCAGCAGCTTAGGGACTAGCGGAAGGACAGATACGCAGTATTTT. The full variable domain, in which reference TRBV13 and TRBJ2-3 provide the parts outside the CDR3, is AAGVIQSPRHLIKEKRETATLKCYPIPRHDTVYWYQQGPGQDPQFLISFYEKMQSDKGSIPDRFSAQQFSDYHSELNMSSLELGDSALYFCASSLGTSGRTDTQYFGPGTRLTVL.

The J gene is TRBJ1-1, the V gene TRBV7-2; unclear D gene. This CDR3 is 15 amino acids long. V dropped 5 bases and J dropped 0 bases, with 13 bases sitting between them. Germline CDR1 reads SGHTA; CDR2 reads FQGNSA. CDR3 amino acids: CASSPRGPMNTEAFF. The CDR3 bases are TGTGCCAGCAGCCCCCGAGGGCCTATGAACACTGAAGCTTTCTTT.

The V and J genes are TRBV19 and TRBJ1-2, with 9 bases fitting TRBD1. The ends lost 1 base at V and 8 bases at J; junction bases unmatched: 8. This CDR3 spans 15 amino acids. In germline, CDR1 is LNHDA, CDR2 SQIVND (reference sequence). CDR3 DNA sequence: TGTGCCAGTAGTATAGGCCTGCTAACAGGGGGCGGCTACACCTTC. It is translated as CASSIGLLTGGGYTF.

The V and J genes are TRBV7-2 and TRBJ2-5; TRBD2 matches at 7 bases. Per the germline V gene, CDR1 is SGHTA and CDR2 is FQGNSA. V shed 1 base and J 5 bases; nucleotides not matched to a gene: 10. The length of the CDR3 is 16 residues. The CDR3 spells CASSLEGGLRGETQYF. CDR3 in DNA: TGTGCCAGCAGCTTAGAGGGCGGGTTGCGGGGGGAGACCCAGTACTTC. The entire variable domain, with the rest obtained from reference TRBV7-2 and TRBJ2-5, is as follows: GAGVSQSPSNKVTEKGKDVELRCDPISGHTALYWYRQSLGQGLEFLIYFQGNSAPDKSGLPSDRFSAERTGGSVSTLTIQRTQQEDSAVYLCASSLEGGLRGETQYFGPGTRLLVL.

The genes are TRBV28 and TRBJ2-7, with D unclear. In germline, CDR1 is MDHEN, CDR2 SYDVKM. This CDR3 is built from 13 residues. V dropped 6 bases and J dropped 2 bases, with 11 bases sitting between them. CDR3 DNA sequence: TGTGCCAGCAGCCAGATTGTACCCTACGAGCAGTACTTC. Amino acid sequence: CASSQIVPYEQYF.

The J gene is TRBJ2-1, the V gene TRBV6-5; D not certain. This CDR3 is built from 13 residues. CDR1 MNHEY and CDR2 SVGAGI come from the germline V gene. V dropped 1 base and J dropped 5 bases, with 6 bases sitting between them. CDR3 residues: CASSYYRDNEQFF. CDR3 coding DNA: TGTGCCAGCAGTTACTACCGGGACAATGAGCAGTTCTTC.

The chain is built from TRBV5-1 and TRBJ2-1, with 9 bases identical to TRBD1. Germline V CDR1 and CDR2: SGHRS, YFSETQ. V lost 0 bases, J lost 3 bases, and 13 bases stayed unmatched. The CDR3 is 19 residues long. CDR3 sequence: CASSLVGQGPLNFYNEQFF. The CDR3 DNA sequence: TGCGCCAGCAGCTTGGTGGGACAGGGCCCCCTCAACTTCTACAATGAGCAGTTCTTC.

CDR3 region: CASSQDRMNTEAFF. For the CDR3, the DNA is TGCGCCAGCAGCCAAGATAGAATGAACACTGAAGCTTTCTTT. The rearrangement links TRBV4-3 to TRBJ1-1; D gene ambiguous. Trimming shortened V by 0 bases and J by 0 bases, and 5 bases separated the two germline ends. The germline CDR1 and CDR2 sequences are LGHNA and YSLEER. This CDR3 has 14 amino acids.

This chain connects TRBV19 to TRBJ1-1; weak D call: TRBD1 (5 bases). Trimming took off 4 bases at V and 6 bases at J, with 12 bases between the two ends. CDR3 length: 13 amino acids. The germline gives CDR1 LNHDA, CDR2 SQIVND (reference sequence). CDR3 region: CASSRGWDSEAFF. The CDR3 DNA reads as TGTGCCAGTAGTAGGGGATGGGACTCTGAAGCTTTCTTT.

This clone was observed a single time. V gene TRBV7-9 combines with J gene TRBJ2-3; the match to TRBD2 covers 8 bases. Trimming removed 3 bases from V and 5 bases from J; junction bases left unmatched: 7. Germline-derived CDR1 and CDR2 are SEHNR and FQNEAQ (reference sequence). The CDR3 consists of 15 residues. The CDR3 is CASSLSRGGQDTQYF. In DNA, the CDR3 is TGTGCCAGCAGCTTGTCCCGGGGGGGCCAAGATACGCAGTATTTT.

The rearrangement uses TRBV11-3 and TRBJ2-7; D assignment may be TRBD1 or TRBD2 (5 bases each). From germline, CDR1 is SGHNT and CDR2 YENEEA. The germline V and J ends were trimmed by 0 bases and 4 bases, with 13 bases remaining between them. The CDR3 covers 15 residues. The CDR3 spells CASSLEGASSYEQYF. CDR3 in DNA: TGTGCCAGCAGCTTAGAAGGGGCTAGCAGTTACGAGCAGTACTTC.

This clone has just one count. The CDR3 spells CASSSPGQGAVAFF. Written as DNA, the CDR3 is TGCGCCAGCAGCTCACCGGGACAGGGGGCTGTAGCTTTCTTT. The chain recombines TRBV5-1 with TRBJ1-1, with TRBD1 matching 12 bases. The V gene's germline CDR1 is SGHRS and CDR2 YFSETQ. The trim removed 3 bases at V and 10 bases at J, leaving 7 bases unmatched. The CDR3 spans 14 residues.

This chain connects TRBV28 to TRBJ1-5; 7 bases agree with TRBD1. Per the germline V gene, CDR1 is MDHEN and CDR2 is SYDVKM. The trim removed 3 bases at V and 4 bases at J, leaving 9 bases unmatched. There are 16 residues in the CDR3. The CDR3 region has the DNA TGTGCCAGCAGTTTCCTTAGGGCAGGGGGGAATCAGCCCCAGCATTTT. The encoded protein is CASSFLRAGGNQPQHF.

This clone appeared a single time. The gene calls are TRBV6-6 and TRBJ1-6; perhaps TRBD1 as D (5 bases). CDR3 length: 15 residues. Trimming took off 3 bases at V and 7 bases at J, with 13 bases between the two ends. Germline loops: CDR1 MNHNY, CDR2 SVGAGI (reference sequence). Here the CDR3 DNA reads TGTGCCAGCAGTTATGATTCCAGGGTGAATTCACCCCTCCACTTT. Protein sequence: CASSYDSRVNSPLHF.

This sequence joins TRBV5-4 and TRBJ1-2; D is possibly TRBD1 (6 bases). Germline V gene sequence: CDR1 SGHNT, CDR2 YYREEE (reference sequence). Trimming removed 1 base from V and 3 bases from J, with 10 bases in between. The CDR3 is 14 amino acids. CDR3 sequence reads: CASSLRGGDYGYTF. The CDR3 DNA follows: TGTGCCAGCAGCTTGAGGGGGGGCGACTATGGCTACACCTTC.

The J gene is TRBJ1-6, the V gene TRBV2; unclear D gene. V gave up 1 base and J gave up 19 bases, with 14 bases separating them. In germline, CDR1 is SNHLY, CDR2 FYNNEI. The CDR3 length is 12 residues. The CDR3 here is CASSEGWRYKHF. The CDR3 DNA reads TGTGCCAGCAGTGAAGGTTGGCGCTATAAACACTTT.

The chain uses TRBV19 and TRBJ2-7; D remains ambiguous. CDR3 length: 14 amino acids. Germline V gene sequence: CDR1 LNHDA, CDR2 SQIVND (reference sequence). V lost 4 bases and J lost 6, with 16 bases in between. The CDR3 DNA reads TGTGCCAGTAGTAACCCGGGCTTAGCTAGCGAGCAGTACTTC. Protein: CASSNPGLASEQYF.